The T cell receptor beta chain described here comes from a study of glioma-infiltrating T cells. Worth noting for this clonotype: Its specificity is unknown. This may be a read error, as it is one base from a much larger clone.

The CDR3 is 16 amino acids. The germline CDR1 and CDR2 sequences are MNHNS and SASEGT. The iRepertoire nested amplicon-rescue multiplex PCR amplified TCR alpha and beta CDR3s from RNA. MiXCR was run by TCRdb on the multiplex PCR reads, yielding one entry per CDR3 protein. The sample includes 160,000 or so distinct CDR3 sequences, more than 35% of them seen just once. Study results and limitations: Only very few CDR3 sequences appeared in both tissue and blood.

Sequencing was carried out using glioma tissue, nonneoplastic brain tissue, or PBMCs (not recorded which). The receptor was derived from a human donor with low-grade glioma or glioblastoma, undergoing nonglioma brain surgery, or in good health (not recorded which). V usage is TRBV6-1 and J usage is TRBJ2-2, with D perhaps TRBD1 (6 bases). The CDR3 loop is CASTKKGQPNTVELFF. For the CDR3, the DNA is TGTGCCAGCACCAAAAAAGGACAGCCGAACACCGTGGAGCTGTTTTTT.